This passage covers 3 T cell receptor beta chains from one sample sequenced in a study of blood T cell repertoires in COVID-19. Measured with immunoSEQ multiplex PCR; TCRdb has only the in-frame clones, and not every one. This table holds fewer than 300,000 clones, roughly 85% found once. The material sequenced was peripheral blood. The receptors shown here come from a man between 45 and 60 years old with active or convalescent COVID-19.

This chain connects TRBV12-3 or TRBV12-4 to TRBJ1-1; D unclear. Trimming removed 8 bases from V and 1 base from J, with 11 bases in between. This CDR3 region has 13 residues. The CDR3 DNA follows: TGTGCCAGCTCCCCTCCCTCGAACACTGAAGCTTTCTTT. It is translated as CASSPPSNTEAFF.

V usage is TRBV7-9 and J usage is TRBJ1-2; D is unclear. The CDR3 runs 14 residues. The ends were cut back, 2 bases at V and 5 bases at J, with 12 bases in the middle. Per the germline V gene, CDR1 is SEHNR and CDR2 is FQNEAQ (reference sequence). In nucleotides, the CDR3 is TGTGCCAGCAGCTTACTGGCAGGCAATTATGGCTACACCTTC. Translated: CASSLLAGNYGYTF.

V usage is TRBV19 and J usage is TRBJ2-1; TRBD2 aligns across 8 bases. There are 15 residues in the CDR3. Germline V CDR1 and CDR2: LNHDA, SQIVND (reference sequence). With 5 bases clipped from V and 4 bases from J, the junction kept 7 bases outside the gene matches. CDR3 nucleotide sequence: TGTGCCAGTAGTCTCTCGCGGGAGGTGTACAATGAGCAGTTCTTC. This sequence encodes CASSLSREVYNEQFF.